The 5 T cell receptor beta chains below all came from one sample that was sequenced in a study of molecular identifiers for immune sequencing clone quantification. TCRdb reprocessed the PCR reads with MiXCR, giving one entry per CDR3 protein. The repertoire holds over 85,000 distinct CDR3 sequences, 30% to 45% seen once, with about 9.1% in the top ten. The material sequenced was naive CD8+ T cells from blood, with Jurkat cell RNA spiked in. Noted subset: FACS-sorted CD8+CD4-CCR7+CD45RA+ naive T cells. The receptors derive from a human donor in good health. Some libraries in this study had Jurkat cell RNA spiked in.

This chain joins TRBV7-8 and TRBJ2-7; TRBD2 aligns across 12 bases. CDR3 length: 16 amino acids. The trim removed 5 bases at V and 0 bases at J, leaving 5 bases unmatched. CDR1 and CDR2 from the germline V gene are SGHVS and FQNEAQ. The CDR3 bases are TGTGCCAGCAGCCCTTTGACTAGCGGGAGCTCCTACGAGCAGTACTTC. As protein: CASSPLTSGSSYEQYF.

The chain carries TRBV20-1 and TRBJ2-5, with 8 bases matching TRBD2. The V and J ends lost 6 bases and 4 bases, in that order; junction bases with no gene match: 16. The CDR3 contains 16 residues. Germline V gene data show CDR1 as DFQATT and CDR2 as SNEGSKA (reference sequence). CDR3 DNA: TGCAGTGCCCCCGGGTTGAGCGGGAGTTATCGAGAGACCCAGTACTTC. This gives the protein CSAPGLSGSYRETQYF.

The chain links TRBV6-5 to TRBJ2-5; D is ambiguous. Germline V gene lookup returns CDR1 MNHEY and CDR2 SVGAGI. CDR3 length equals 15 residues. V lost 0 bases to trimming and J lost 0 bases, with 8 bases between them. Here the CDR3 reads CASSYSITHQETQYF. The DNA for the CDR3 is TGTGCCAGCAGTTACTCGATCACACACCAAGAGACCCAGTACTTC.

The V and J genes are TRBV27 and TRBJ1-5, with D unresolved. CDR1 is MNHEY, CDR2 SMNVEV, per germline (reference sequence). V was shortened by 1 base and J by 2 bases, with 15 bases between the two germline ends. This CDR3 contains 17 residues. The CDR3 region is CASSLFGGLVRNQPQHF. The CDR3 DNA sequence: TGTGCCAGCAGTTTATTTGGCGGGTTAGTTCGCAATCAGCCCCAGCATTTT.

The J gene is TRBJ1-5, the V gene TRBV6-1; D call uncertain. Germline values: CDR1 MNHNS, CDR2 SASEGT. This CDR3 has 14 amino acids. Trimming took off 8 bases at V and 0 bases at J, with 11 bases between the two ends. In DNA, the CDR3 is TGTGCCAGCCTGCCCAGGTATAGCAATCAGCCCCAGCATTTT. Translated: CASLPRYSNQPQHF.